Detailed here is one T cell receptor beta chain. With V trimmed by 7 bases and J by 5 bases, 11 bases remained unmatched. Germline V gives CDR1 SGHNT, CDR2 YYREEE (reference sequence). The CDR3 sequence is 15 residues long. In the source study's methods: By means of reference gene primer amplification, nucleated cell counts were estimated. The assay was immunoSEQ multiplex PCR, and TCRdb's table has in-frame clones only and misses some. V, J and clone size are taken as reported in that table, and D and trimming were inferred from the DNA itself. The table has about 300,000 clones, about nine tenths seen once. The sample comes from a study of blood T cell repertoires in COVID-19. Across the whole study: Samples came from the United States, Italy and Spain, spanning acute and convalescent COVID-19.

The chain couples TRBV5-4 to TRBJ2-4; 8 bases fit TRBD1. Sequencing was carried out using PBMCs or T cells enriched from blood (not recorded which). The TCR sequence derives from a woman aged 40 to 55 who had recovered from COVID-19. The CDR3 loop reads CASAANPGQENIQYF. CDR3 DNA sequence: TGTGCCAGCGCCGCGAACCCGGGACAGGAAAACATTCAGTACTTC. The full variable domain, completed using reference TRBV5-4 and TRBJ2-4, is ETGVTQSPTHLIKTRGQQVTLRCSSQSGHNTVSWYQQALGQGPQFIFQYYREEENGRGNFPPRFSGLQFPNYSSELNVNALELDDSALYLCASAANPGQENIQYFGAGTRLSVL.